This TCR beta chain was retrieved from a study of human T cells and chemical hapten exposure (dated by TCRdb to about 2021). Context from the whole study: The libraries were sequenced as a pool, and the TCR yield per sample differed mostly because of small variations in library volumes within the pool. This study followed changes in the peripheral blood TCR repertoire in vivo during primary and secondary sensitization of alopecia patients to the hapten diphenylcyclopropenone (DPC). Both TCR alpha and TCR beta chains were sequenced from each blood RNA sample.

The sample's time point label is to be understood as: healthy volunteer bleed at 6 weeks. Total RNA was extracted from unfractionated whole blood collected in Tempus Blood RNA tubes. About five healthy volunteers served as TCR sequencing controls and were bled at day 0, 2 weeks and 6 weeks. What the work shows at the level of the full study, not this receptor alone: After repeated subsampling, the strength of the expansion versus patch-test correlation and the threshold at which it became significant changed. No change with DPC sensitization was found in the number of TCRs above 1 in 1000 frequency, and no evidence of global repertoire structure alterations was found.

The CDR3 has 14 amino acids, counting the end cysteine and phenylalanine. The retained sequence is limited to the CDR3, 42 bases, with the frame set at the first base. CDR1 MNHEY and CDR2 SVGEGT are derived from the germline V gene. V and J are truncated by 7 bases and 3 bases respectively, leaving an intervening sequence of 13 bases. As to this clonotype: The antigen it binds to is not known. Per-base qualities were not stored, and no clone one base away is much larger.

Library preparation employed RACE. The sequencing machine was a NextSeq 500. Library preparation attached unique molecular identifiers to individual cDNA molecules for quantitative, reproducible TCR counting. The study's own analysis went as follows. A median of about 89,000 TCRs per sample was observed, with a range of about 20,000 to 700,000. V, J and CDR3 annotation of the TCR reads was performed with the Decombinator software suite. For the PS versus PT1 abundance plots, all samples were subsampled to the same number of TCRs (28,000). TCRs were defined as expanded if absent before sensitization and observed at least eight times at the 2-week time point. TCRdb cleaned the public reads at Q25 with fastp, built clones with MiXCR and kept in-frame beta chains. Each CDR3 protein gets just one entry, which takes the most common genes and DNA from the rows behind it. For this entry, the V and J calls and clone size follow TCRdb and not the study's own pipeline. The sample table lists some 78,000 distinct CDR3 sequences, around 8.7% of them with a count of one. The ten largest clones take up more than 1.5% of the sample.

This sequence uses TRBV6-2 or TRBV6-3 and TRBJ1-5; the D segment could be TRBD1, given 6 matching bases. Sequenced: whole blood. The TCR originated in a male donor in good health. Some clones in this sample may be carry-over from other donors' samples. CDR3 region: CASNPTGLNQPQHF. The nucleotide sequence reads as follows: TGTGCCAGCAACCCCACAGGGCTCAATCAGCCCCAGCATTTT.